This entry lists 19 T cell receptor beta chains sequenced from one sample in a study of HIV-infected patients and healthy controls. cDNA was made from 400 to 500 ng RNA using alpha and beta constant primers. Alpha and beta chain libraries were made separately by chain-specific third strand synthesis with multiplexing indices. TCRdb ran MiXCR on the 5' RACE reads and lists one entry per CDR3 protein. The sample gives thousands of distinct CDR3 sequences, over 7% of which show up once; 20% to 25% is in the top ten. Follow-up blood was drawn about 14 weeks, roughly three months, after antiretroviral therapy began. No cell fractionation was done, so the repertoire covers all unsorted peripheral blood T cells. Sample: blood, taken during antiretroviral therapy. The receptors here all came from an adult with HIV infection.

This clonotype was observed at least ten times. This chain joins TRBV3-1 and TRBJ1-1; maybe TRBD1 (5 bases). CDR3 size: 14 residues. Trimming took off 4 bases at V and 3 bases at J, with 12 bases between the two ends. Germline loops: CDR1 LGHDT, CDR2 YNNKEL (reference sequence). CDR3 DNA sequence: TGTGCCAGCAGCCTCCAGGCAGGGCACACTGAAGCTTTCTTT. It yields the protein CASSLQAGHTEAFF.

This clonotype has only a few counts. V is TRBV4-3 and J is TRBJ1-2; maybe TRBD1 (6 bases). V was clipped by 0 bases and J by 7 bases, with 9 bases between them. This CDR3 spans 13 amino acids. Germline loops: CDR1 LGHNA, CDR2 YSLEER. CDR3: CASSQEQGGGYTF. In DNA form, the CDR3 reads TGCGCCAGCAGCCAAGAACAAGGGGGTGGCTACACCTTC.

The table lists this clonotype with many counts. This chain links TRBV7-3 with TRBJ2-3; no reliable D call. This CDR3 comprises 15 residues. The V and J ends lost 4 bases and 2 bases respectively, with 13 bases between them. The germline V gene encodes CDR1 SGHTA and CDR2 FQGTGA. The CDR3 bases are TGTGCCAGCAGCTCAAGCAGGACGGACACAGATACGCAGTATTTT. This translates into CASSSSRTDTDTQYF.

By share of the sample, this clonotype is medium-sized. The chain carries TRBV7-2 and TRBJ2-7; no clear D. CDR3 length: 13 residues. The germline V and J ends were trimmed by 5 bases and 7 bases, with 15 bases remaining between them. Germline lookup yields CDR1 SGHTA and CDR2 FQGNSA. The CDR3 DNA follows: TGTGCCAGCAGCCTACAGATCGGGTGGGAGCAGTACTTC. This encodes CASSLQIGWEQYF.

This clonotype was observed a few times. The chain combines TRBV19 with TRBJ1-1, with 9 positions matching TRBD1. Germline lookup yields CDR1 LNHDA and CDR2 SQIVND (reference sequence). The CDR3 covers 15 residues. The trim removed 4 bases at V and 5 bases at J, leaving 8 bases unmatched. CDR3 nucleotides: TGTGCCAGTAGTAAGTTGGGACAGGGAGGTACTGAAGCTTTCTTT. Protein: CASSKLGQGGTEAFF.

This clonotype was seen at least ten times. V usage is TRBV5-1 and J usage is TRBJ2-1; 10 bases are a match to TRBD1. CDR1 and CDR2 (germline): SGHRS, YFSETQ. There are 14 residues in the CDR3. Germline trimming cut 4 bases from V and 8 bases from J; bases unmatched to any gene: 6. CDR3 loop: CASSLGQGSDEQFF. CDR3 in DNA: TGCGCCAGCAGCCTGGGACAGGGGAGCGATGAGCAGTTCTTC.

This clonotype was counted between two and nine times. The V call is TRBV27, the J call TRBJ2-3; D uncertain. The V end lost 0 bases, the J end lost 4 bases, and 2 bases lay between the germline ends. The CDR3 has 12 residues. Looked up from germline, CDR1 is MNHEY and CDR2 is SMNVEV (reference sequence). In nucleotides, the CDR3 is TGTGCCAGCAGTTTATCGCCAGATACGCAGTATTTT. Translating gives CASSLSPDTQYF.

This clonotype was seen at least ten times. The chain combines TRBV28 with TRBJ2-5; TRBD2 matches at 9 bases. The V and J ends lost 2 bases and 1 base, in that order; junction bases with no gene match: 5. The CDR3 extends over 16 amino acids. Per the germline V gene, CDR1 is MDHEN and CDR2 is SYDVKM. In DNA, the CDR3 is TGTGCCAGCAGTTTAGGGCTAGCGGGGTCCCAAGAGACCCAGTACTTC. Amino acids: CASSLGLAGSQETQYF.

Ten or more counts support this clonotype. The chain uses TRBV5-5 and TRBJ2-3; weak D call: TRBD2 (5 bases). In germline, CDR1 is SGHKS, CDR2 YYEKEE (reference sequence). The germline V and J ends were trimmed by 3 bases and 5 bases, with 13 bases remaining between them. The CDR3 is 14 residues long. The CDR3 bases are TGTGCCAGCAGCTGGCCGGACGGAGGAGATACGCAGTATTTT. Translating it yields CASSWPDGGDTQYF.

This clonotype was recorded at least ten times. V is TRBV13 and J is TRBJ2-7, with 10 bases fitting TRBD1. Germline V lookup: CDR1 PRHDT, CDR2 FYEKMQ (reference sequence). The CDR3 length is 15 residues. J gave up 4 bases and V 8 bases, and 11 bases lay outside the gene matches. CDR3 loop: CASGRGQGVTYEQYF. For the CDR3, the DNA is TGTGCCAGCGGCCGCGGACAGGGGGTAACATACGAGCAGTACTTC.

This clonotype came up many times. V gene TRBV2 combines with J gene TRBJ2-7; 8 nucleotides agree with TRBD1. V lost 2 bases to trimming and J lost 3 bases; unmatched junction nucleotides: 6. The CDR3 runs 15 residues. Germline V CDR1 and CDR2: SNHLY, FYNNEI. The CDR3 sequence: CASSEPGTGVYEQYF. The CDR3 DNA is TGTGCCAGCAGTGAACCCGGGACAGGAGTCTACGAGCAGTACTTC.

At least ten counts were recorded for this clonotype. The chain joins TRBV4-1 to TRBJ1-5; TRBD1 is a possible D gene (5 bases). From germline, CDR1 is MGHRA and CDR2 YSYEKL. The CDR3 runs 16 residues. V was pared by 4 bases and J by 7 bases, with 20 bases between. As DNA, the CDR3 is TGCGCCAGCAGCCCCCAAATTCAGGGACCTAGGCAGCCCCAGCATTTT. Its protein product is CASSPQIQGPRQPQHF.

This chain joins TRBV2 and TRBJ2-2; unclear D gene. Germline V lookup: CDR1 SNHLY, CDR2 FYNNEI. This CDR3 spans 14 amino acids. V shed 6 bases and J shed 1 base, with 9 bases lying between them. In DNA, the CDR3 is TGTGCCAGCAGAGGAAATGTGAACACCGGGGAGCTGTTTTTT. Translating gives CASRGNVNTGELFF.

Sample share makes this clonotype medium-sized. The chain employs TRBV20-1 and TRBJ2-1; the D gene could be TRBD1 or TRBD2 (5 bases each). CDR1 and CDR2 (germline): DFQATT, SNEGSKA (reference sequence). The CDR3 sequence is 13 residues long. V was shortened by 8 bases and J by 4 bases, with 15 bases between the two germline ends. CDR3 protein: CSPGPSPYNEQFF. For the CDR3, the DNA is TGCAGTCCGGGACCTTCACCTTACAATGAGCAGTTCTTC.

This clonotype counts as medium-sized. J is TRBJ2-1 and V is TRBV28; 8 bases line up with TRBD2. The junction had 14 bases not matched to a gene; V was cut back by 10 bases and J by 3 bases. Germline loops: CDR1 MDHEN, CDR2 SYDVKM. The CDR3 loop spans 16 amino acids. The CDR3, as DNA: TGTGCCATCTCCTCCCCAACTAGCGGTTTCTACAATGAGCAGTTCTTC. Amino acids: CAISSPTSGFYNEQFF. The variable domain in full, completed from reference TRBV28 and TRBJ2-1, reads DVKVTQSSRYLVKRTGEKVFLECVQDMDHENMFWYRQDPGLGLRLIYFSYDVKMKEKGDIPEGYSVSREKKERFSLILESASTNQTSMYLCAISSPTSGFYNEQFFGPGTRLTVL.

The chain recombines TRBV28 with TRBJ1-2, with 8 bases identical to TRBD1. CDR3 length: 14 amino acids. Germline V gene data show CDR1 as MDHEN and CDR2 as SYDVKM. J gave up 7 bases and V 2 bases, and 6 bases lay outside the gene matches. The CDR3 DNA sequence: TGTGCCAGCAGTTTAACTGGACAGGGCCGTGGCTACACCTTC. Protein sequence: CASSLTGQGRGYTF.

There are many counts of this clonotype. The V and J genes are TRBV15 and TRBJ1-5; the D is unclear. CDR1 and CDR2 from the germline V gene are LNHNV and YYDKDF (reference sequence). V lost 1 base, J lost 4 bases, and 8 bases lay in between. CDR3 length: 14 residues. As DNA, the CDR3 is TGTGCCACCAGCAGAGGTGAGGAGAATCAGCCCCAGCATTTT. Protein sequence: CATSRGEENQPQHF.

This clonotype was counted at least ten times. V gene TRBV28 combines with J gene TRBJ1-2; 7 nucleotides align to TRBD1. Germline CDR1 is MDHEN and CDR2 is SYDVKM. This CDR3 has 12 residues. Unmatched junction bases numbered 8, after V lost 8 bases and J lost 8 bases. The CDR3 is CASGPRQGGYTF. For the CDR3, the DNA is TGTGCCAGCGGACCACGACAGGGCGGCTACACCTTC.

This clonotype ranks as medium-sized. CDR3 sequence (DNA): TGCAGCGTGACTAGCGGGAGCGGCACAGATACGCAGTATTTT. It codes for CSVTSGSGTDTQYF. This chain links TRBV29-1 with TRBJ2-3; the match to TRBD2 covers 12 bases. Germline CDR1 is SQVTM and CDR2 is ANQGSEA. After removal of 6 bases from V and 1 base from J, the junction contained 2 bases not matched to a gene. This CDR3 contains 14 residues.